The present T cell receptor beta chain was sequenced within a study of shared clonotypes between healthy human individuals. General study points: A handful of donors had roughly 5% of their naive CD4 clonotypes in common.

Germline V gives CDR1 MDHEN, CDR2 SYDVKM. The CDR3 length is 15 residues. Between the trimmed V and J ends, which lost 4 bases and 3 bases, there was a span of 15 bases. A split of CD4+ cells into CD45RA+ naive and CD45RA-negative memory subsets was performed. The authors distributed each subset's genomic DNA evenly over several immunoSEQ plates. The repertoire was sequenced with immunoSEQ multiplex PCR; TCRdb's copy has only in-frame clones and lacks some. The sample has 550,000 to 800,000 clones; roughly 70% are singletons. Note on this clone: Antigen: not known.

Sequenced input: memory CD4+ T cells sorted from blood. Subset described: CD45RA-negative fraction. This clonotype was sampled from a woman in her 30s in good health. The chain joins TRBV28 to TRBJ1-1, with a tentative D call TRBD1 (5 bases). The CDR3 spells CASSSPGAPDTEAFF. CDR3 in DNA: TGTGCCAGCAGTTCACCCGGGGCCCCCGACACTGAAGCTTTCTTT.